What follows are 6 T cell receptor beta chains derived from one specimen sequenced in a study of T-cell memory formation after mild COVID-19. TCRdb fed the 5' RACE reads into MiXCR, producing one record per CDR3 protein. The sample gives about 190,000 distinct CDR3 sequences, around 19% of which show up once; approximately 2.4% is in the top ten. Sequencing used PBMCs or a T cell subset sorted from them (not recorded which). The receptors were sampled from an adult woman who had mild COVID-19 (a few samples of this study predate the infection). Cell type and time point are not known.

This clonotype appeared a few times. The chain uses TRBV19 and TRBJ2-7, with 7 bases identical to TRBD1. Trimming removed 2 bases from V and 7 bases from J; junction bases left unmatched: 8. From germline, CDR1 is LNHDA and CDR2 SQIVND (reference sequence). This CDR3 contains 14 residues. CDR3 protein: CASSIPGTAGEQYF. The CDR3 DNA sequence: TGTGCCAGTAGTATACCCGGGACAGCTGGGGAGCAGTACTTC.

This clonotype has only a few counts. The J gene is TRBJ1-1, the V gene TRBV29-1, with 7 nucleotides matching TRBD1. Germline loops: CDR1 SQVTM, CDR2 ANQGSEA. J was trimmed by 0 bases and V by 7 bases; bases with no gene match: 8. The CDR3 runs to 14 residues. CDR3: CSAQGQQVNTEAFF. The CDR3 DNA reads as TGCAGCGCCCAGGGACAGCAAGTGAACACTGAAGCTTTCTTT.

This chain connects TRBV12-3 or TRBV12-4 to TRBJ2-1; 9 bases fit TRBD2. Trimming at V came to 2 bases and at J to 9 bases, leaving 8 bases not matched to a gene. The CDR3 is made up of 15 amino acids. The CDR3 here is CASSLLAGALSEQFF. Written as DNA, the CDR3 is TGTGCCAGCAGTTTATTAGCGGGAGCATTAAGTGAGCAGTTCTTC.

V is TRBV3-1 and J is TRBJ2-1; D not certain. CDR3 length: 16 residues. The V and J ends lost 1 base and 6 bases respectively, with 16 bases between them. CDR1 is LGHDT, CDR2 YNNKEL, per germline (reference sequence). The CDR3 here is CASSQARGVLGNEQFF. CDR3 in DNA: TGTGCCAGCAGCCAAGCCAGAGGAGTATTAGGCAATGAGCAGTTCTTC.

This clonotype was observed a few times. The DNA for the CDR3 is TGCGCCAGCAGGACTAGGATTGACAATGAGCAGTTCTTC. Its translation: CASRTRIDNEQFF. The chain joins TRBV5-1 to TRBJ2-1, with D possibly matching TRBD2 (6 bases). V was cut by 5 bases and J by 5 bases, with 11 bases left in between. The length of the CDR3 is 13 residues. CDR1 is SGHRS and CDR2 is YFSETQ in the germline V gene.

This clonotype was recorded many times. The chain couples TRBV28 to TRBJ2-7; 10 nucleotides line up with TRBD1. V shed 3 bases, J shed 5 bases, and the junction held 4 bases outside the gene matches. This CDR3 has 14 residues. The germline V gene encodes CDR1 MDHEN and CDR2 SYDVKM. CDR3 DNA sequence: TGTGCCAGCAGTTTCGCCGACAGGGGGCACGAGCAGTACTTC. Protein product: CASSFADRGHEQYF.